The 27 T cell receptor beta chains below all came from one sample that was sequenced in a study of identical twins. From the 5' RACE reads, TCRdb called clonotypes with MiXCR, one entry per CDR3 protein. The repertoire holds some 590,000 distinct CDR3 sequences, with around 9.6% as singletons. These data were also reused for a study on yellow fever vaccine responses in identical twins.

Sequenced: PBMCs. The receptors originated from a woman in her late teens or twenties in good health.

This chain links TRBV6-1 with TRBJ2-1; 15 bases are shared with TRBD2. The CDR3 runs to 16 residues. CDR1 and CDR2 (germline): MNHNS, SASEGT. After removal of 6 bases from V and 7 bases from J, the junction contained 7 bases not matched to a gene. The CDR3 sequence is CASSWGLAGGENEQFF. For the CDR3, the DNA is TGTGCCAGCAGCTGGGGACTAGCGGGAGGTGAAAATGAGCAGTTCTTC.

The genes are TRBV7-8 and TRBJ1-5, with TRBD1 matching 9 bases. The germline V gene has CDR1 SGHVS and CDR2 FQNEAQ. This CDR3 is built from 14 residues. The junction had 6 bases not matched to a gene; V was cut back by 4 bases and J by 8 bases. This CDR3 reads CASSSGQGWEPQHF. In DNA form, the CDR3 reads TGTGCCAGCAGCTCAGGACAGGGGTGGGAGCCCCAGCATTTT.

V usage is TRBV7-2 and J usage is TRBJ1-3; D possibly corresponds to TRBD1 (6 bases). Germline assignment: CDR1 SGHTA and CDR2 FQGNSA. The length of the CDR3 is 17 residues. V shed 8 bases and J shed 4 bases, with 24 bases lying between them. In nucleotides, the CDR3 is TGTGCCAGCTCTTCAGGAGGGGGACCGAGGAACGGAAACACCATATATTTT. It translates to CASSSGGGPRNGNTIYF.

The chain carries TRBV3-1 and TRBJ1-1, with 7 nucleotides matching TRBD1. In germline, CDR1 is LGHDT, CDR2 YNNKEL (reference sequence). The CDR3 runs 14 residues. J was trimmed by 1 base and V by 1 base; bases with no gene match: 0. Here the CDR3 DNA reads TGTGCCAGCAGCCAAGCAGGGGGGAACACTGAAGCTTTCTTT. Translating gives CASSQAGGNTEAFF.

The table lists this clonotype with many counts. This chain joins TRBV30 and TRBJ2-1; 13 bases line up with TRBD2. The V gene end was trimmed by 1 base and the J gene end by 4 bases; junction bases not matched to a gene: 4. Germline-derived CDR1 and CDR2 are GTSNPN and SVGIG (reference sequence). This CDR3 region has 16 residues. The CDR3 nucleotides are TGTGCCTGGAGTGACCCGGGACTAGCGGGGTACAATGAGCAGTTCTTC. It encodes CAWSDPGLAGYNEQFF.

This clonotype has at least ten counts. The rearrangement joins TRBV27 to TRBJ1-5; D is possibly TRBD1 (5 bases). CDR1 and CDR2 (germline): MNHEY, SMNVEV (reference sequence). The CDR3 has 14 residues. V was cut by 2 bases and J by 5 bases, with 10 bases left in between. CDR3 sequence reads: CASSLGGRDQPQHF. CDR3 nucleotide sequence: TGTGCCAGCAGTTTAGGGGGGAGGGATCAGCCCCAGCATTTT.

A few counts support this clonotype. The V call is TRBV7-3, the J call TRBJ1-6; TRBD1 is a possible D gene (5 bases). Per germline, CDR1 SGHTA and CDR2 FQGTGA. With 11 bases removed from V and 6 bases from J, the gap between germline ends came to 14 bases. This CDR3 comprises 13 residues. CDR3 bases: TGTGCCTCAGCCGGGGACCTTAATTCACCCCTCCACTTT. Amino acids: CASAGDLNSPLHF.

This clonotype was recorded a few times. V and J are TRBV28 and TRBJ2-7; 7 bases agree with TRBD1. The CDR3 length is 15 residues. The trim removed 3 bases at V and 0 bases at J, leaving 5 bases unmatched. Germline V gene data show CDR1 as MDHEN and CDR2 as SYDVKM. The CDR3 coding sequence is TGTGCCAGCAGTTTCTTGGACAGGCCCTCCTACGAGCAGTACTTC. Its translation is CASSFLDRPSYEQYF.

The V call is TRBV10-3, the J call TRBJ2-2; D gene uncertain. V was cut by 3 bases and J by 3 bases, with 11 bases left in between. This CDR3 region has 15 residues. Per the germline V gene, CDR1 is ENHRY and CDR2 is SYGVKD. CDR3 loop: CAISEGVRDTGELFF. In DNA, the CDR3 is TGTGCCATCAGTGAAGGAGTCCGAGACACCGGGGAGCTGTTTTTT.

Concerning this clonotype: Being one base from a much bigger clone, this may be a read error. The rearrangement links TRBV28 to TRBJ2-7; D uncertain. The CDR3 is 13 residues long. Trimming took 6 bases from V and 0 from J, leaving 9 bases between them. CDR1 is MDHEN, CDR2 SYDVKM, per germline. The CDR3 sequence is CASSWVGSYEQYF. CDR3 sequence (DNA): TGTGCCAGCAGCTGGGTGGGCTCCTACGAGCAGTACTTC.

The chain combines TRBV12-3 or TRBV12-4 with TRBJ2-2; D may be TRBD2 (5 bases). The CDR3 sequence is 14 residues long. The V gene lost 3 bases and the J gene lost 4 bases, with 9 bases spanning the gap. CDR3: CASSFGEFTGELFF. The CDR3 DNA sequence: TGTGCCAGCAGTTTCGGGGAATTCACCGGGGAGCTGTTTTTT.

This clonotype was seen repeatedly, ten times or more. The CDR3: CASSSSTLGTVYGYTF. Here the CDR3 DNA reads TGTGCCAGCAGCTCCTCGACCCTCGGGACAGTCTATGGCTACACCTTC. The chain couples TRBV28 to TRBJ1-2; 7 bases match TRBD1. This CDR3 is built from 16 residues. Germline values: CDR1 MDHEN, CDR2 SYDVKM. J gave up 4 bases and V 6 bases, and 14 bases lay outside the gene matches.

This clonotype was detected a few times. V gene TRBV7-8 combines with J gene TRBJ2-3; D may be TRBD1 (6 bases). Trimming stripped 5 bases from V and 10 bases from J, with 31 bases between. The CDR3 is 18 amino acids. Germline V lookup: CDR1 SGHVS, CDR2 FQNEAQ. The CDR3 DNA reads TGTGCCAGCAGCATCCAGCGGCCAGTTTCCCAGACATCAGGGGCGCAGTATTTT. Translation gives CASSIQRPVSQTSGAQYF.

Regarding this clonotype: Possible read error: a much larger clone is one base away. This rearrangement joins TRBV4-2 to TRBJ2-1, with 13 nucleotides matching TRBD2. The ends lost 3 bases at V and 7 bases at J; junction bases unmatched: 9. CDR3 length: 17 residues. The germline CDR1 and CDR2 sequences are LGHNA and YNFKEQ. Here the CDR3 DNA reads TGTGCCAGCAGCCATGGGTTCGGGACTAGCGGGATGAATGAGCAGTTCTTC. Translation: CASSHGFGTSGMNEQFF.

This clonotype was observed a few times. J is TRBJ2-7 and V is TRBV30; TRBD1 might be the D (7 bases). The length of the CDR3 is 13 residues. Germline-derived CDR1 and CDR2 are GTSNPN and SVGIG (reference sequence). Trimming removed 3 bases at V and 3 bases at J, with 12 bases between. CDR3 coding DNA: TGTGCCTGGAGGGGGGGACAGAGCTACGAGCAGTACTTC. It translates to CAWRGGQSYEQYF.

The rearrangement links TRBV5-6 to TRBJ1-2, with D unclear. This CDR3 is built from 15 residues. Trimming shortened V by 2 bases and J by 2 bases, and 13 bases separated the two germline ends. Germline CDR1 and CDR2: SGHDT and YYEEEE. The DNA for the CDR3 is TGTGCCAGCAGCTTACGTGTCGTCCAAAACTATGGCTACACCTTC. Its protein product is CASSLRVVQNYGYTF.

The rearrangement joins TRBV12-3 or TRBV12-4 to TRBJ1-1; TRBD1 is a possible D gene (5 bases). The CDR3 totals 14 residues. The V and J ends lost 3 bases and 7 bases respectively, with 15 bases between them. The CDR3: CASSLAGTLLEAFF. As DNA, the CDR3 is TGTGCCAGCAGTTTGGCCGGGACGCTCCTTGAAGCTTTCTTT.

This clonotype showed up just a few times. The chain combines TRBV7-2 with TRBJ1-4, with 7 bases identical to TRBD1. Looked up from germline, CDR1 is SGHTA and CDR2 is FQGNSA. This CDR3 spans 15 amino acids. After removal of 5 bases from V and 5 bases from J, the junction contained 8 bases not matched to a gene. The CDR3 coding sequence is TGTGCCAGCAGCCCCCGACAGGGTAGGAATGAAAAACTGTTTTTT. Protein sequence: CASSPRQGRNEKLFF.

The V call is TRBV20-1, the J call TRBJ2-7, with 7 bases identical to TRBD1. The CDR3 length is 14 residues. The germline CDR1 and CDR2 sequences are DFQATT and SNEGSKA (reference sequence). The ends lost 3 bases at V and 5 bases at J; junction bases unmatched: 10. The CDR3 sequence: CSASRDSRSDEQYF. The CDR3 DNA is TGCAGTGCTAGTCGGGACAGCCGTTCAGACGAGCAGTACTTC.

This clonotype was seen a few times. The rearrangement uses TRBV6-5 and TRBJ2-5; 9 nucleotides align to TRBD1. CDR1 is MNHEY and CDR2 is SVGAGI in the germline V gene. The CDR3 loop spans 14 amino acids. The trim removed 4 bases at V and 5 bases at J, leaving 5 bases unmatched. The CDR3 loop reads CASSWTGARETQYF. The CDR3 coding sequence is TGTGCCAGCAGTTGGACAGGGGCGCGGGAGACCCAGTACTTC.

This clonotype was detected many times. The rearrangement joins TRBV24-1 to TRBJ2-3, with unresolved D. Deletions cut 6 bases from V and 6 bases from J, with 6 bases between. The length of the CDR3 is 11 residues. The germline CDR1 and CDR2 sequences are KGHDR and SFDVKD. As DNA, the CDR3 is TGTGCCACCAGTTTCGCGGATACGCAGTATTTT. It encodes CATSFADTQYF.

The V and J genes are TRBV15 and TRBJ2-7; D may be TRBD1 (5 bases). This CDR3 region has 14 residues. CDR1 is LNHNV and CDR2 is YYDKDF in the germline V gene (reference sequence). With 3 bases removed from V and 7 bases from J, the gap between germline ends came to 16 bases. The CDR3 DNA follows: TGTGCCACCAGCAGGGACACCCCATTTTTGGAGCAGTACTTC. Amino acids: CATSRDTPFLEQYF.

This clonotype was observed at least ten times. This chain joins TRBV29-1 and TRBJ1-2; D uncertain. Germline V gene lookup returns CDR1 SQVTM and CDR2 ANQGSEA. V was trimmed by 3 bases and J by 4 bases, leaving 9 bases between them. This CDR3 has 12 residues. CDR3 sequence reads: CSVDSSLYGYTF. In DNA form, the CDR3 reads TGCAGCGTTGACAGCAGCCTCTATGGCTACACCTTC.

The chain combines TRBV20-1 with TRBJ2-7; the match to TRBD2 covers 7 bases. The junction had 8 bases not matched to a gene; V was cut back by 3 bases and J by 0 bases. CDR1 is DFQATT and CDR2 is SNEGSKA in the germline V gene (reference sequence). There are 15 residues in the CDR3. The CDR3 region has the DNA TGCAGTGCTAGTCAAACCCGACTAGCCTCCTACGAGCAGTACTTC. Translated: CSASQTRLASYEQYF.

On this clonotype: A much larger clonotype is one base distant, so this may be a read error. This chain connects TRBV5-1 to TRBJ2-3, with 10 positions matching TRBD1. Germline loops: CDR1 SGHRS, CDR2 YFSETQ. V was pared by 4 bases and J by 3 bases, with 2 bases of the junction left unmatched. There are 14 residues in the CDR3. The CDR3 region has the DNA TGCGCCAGCAGCAAGGGACAGGGGACAGATACGCAGTATTTT. Its translation is CASSKGQGTDTQYF.

In this sample, this clonotype turned up many times. The chain joins TRBV20-1 to TRBJ2-7, with a tentative D call TRBD1 (6 bases). The germline V gene encodes CDR1 DFQATT and CDR2 SNEGSKA (reference sequence). V was pared by 4 bases and J by 6 bases, with 16 bases between. The length of the CDR3 is 13 residues. Here the CDR3 reads CSAKDSRAFEQYF. CDR3 DNA: TGCAGTGCTAAGGACAGTAGGGCCTTCGAGCAGTACTTC.

This clonotype was seen at least ten times. V usage is TRBV6-1 and J usage is TRBJ2-5; 15 bases match TRBD2. Per germline, CDR1 MNHNS and CDR2 SASEGT. The length of the CDR3 is 15 residues. V trimming: 6 bases; J trimming: 2 bases; junction bases outside the gene matches: 1. CDR3 coding DNA: TGTGCCAGCAGAGGACTAGCGGGAGGGCAAGAGACCCAGTACTTC. Encoded protein: CASRGLAGGQETQYF.